This TCR beta chain came from a study of cytomegalovirus exposure and HLA in healthy donors. Background on the study: As released early, the data held 85 million to 95 million unique TCRs from HLA-typed donors.

Germline V gives CDR1 LNHDA, CDR2 SQIVND (reference sequence). Between the trimmed V and J ends, which lost 5 bases and 2 bases, there was a span of 12 bases. The CDR3 has 14 residues. Remarks on this clone: Its antigen is as yet unknown.

Findings and caveats of the study: Sequencing probably produced one cluster of sequence variants that were highly shared. The study flagged about 150 TCR beta chains as cytomegalovirus-associated.

PCR amplification relied on 60 Vbeta primers (plus 13 Jbeta primers). The protocol was immunoSEQ multiplex PCR, while the TCRdb copy is restricted to in-frame clones and leaves out a portion. The sample consists of 90,000 to 110,000 clones, around four fifths of them appearing once. Sequencing input: PBMCs. This receptor was obtained from a woman in her thirties or forties in good health and CMV-seropositive. The V and J genes are TRBV19 and TRBJ2-5, with a tentative D call TRBD2 (6 bases). The CDR3 coding sequence is TGTGCCAGTAGTGACCGGGACTCTCAAGAGACCCAGTACTTC. Amino acid sequence: CASSDRDSQETQYF.